This TCR beta chain appears in the sequencing data of a study of T cells in Graves' hyperthyroidism and ophthalmopathy. J lost 2 bases, V lost 2 bases, and 3 bases had no gene match. This CDR3 contains 15 residues. Germline CDR1 GTSNPN, CDR2 SVGIG (reference sequence). This clonotype was seen more than once but under ten times. Amplified regions were TCR beta CDR3 sequences from RNA transcripts. HTBI primers were used for first-round RT-PCR of the TCR CDR3. TCRdb used MiXCR to reprocess the multiplex PCR reads, holding one entry per CDR3 protein. The sample has hundreds of thousands of distinct CDR3 sequences, around a quarter seen once; the top ten hold 73%.

V and J are TRBV30 and TRBJ2-3; 11 bases align to TRBD2. The receptor was derived from a man in his fifties or sixties with Graves' hyperthyroidism. Sequenced: blood. CDR3 DNA: TGTGCCTGGAGTAGACTAGCGGGGCCCACAGATACGCAGTATTTT. It translates to CAWSRLAGPTDTQYF.